This T cell receptor beta chain was documented in a study of immune evolution from preneoplasia to lung adenocarcinoma. Unmatched junction bases numbered 11, after V lost 5 bases and J lost 8 bases. The germline V gene has CDR1 MNHNS and CDR2 SASEGT. The CDR3 extends over 14 amino acids. Only in-frame clones appear in the TCRdb table, and some are missing; sequencing was by immunoSEQ multiplex PCR. The sample gives over 12,000 clones, 70% to 90% of which show up once; 4.2% is in the top ten. The clonotype was recovered from a person between 65 and 79 years old with lung adenocarcinoma. The chain employs TRBV6-1 and TRBJ1-2; 7 bases fit TRBD1. Sequencing was carried out using FFPE minimally invasive lung adenocarcinoma tissue. CDR3 residues: CASSLEGASLGYTF. In DNA, the CDR3 is TGTGCCAGCAGTTTAGAGGGGGCGTCGTTAGGCTACACCTTC.